This T cell receptor (beta chain) derives from a study of neurological immune-mediated disorders. The study, taken as a whole, reports: HTLV-1-associated myelopathy had the most TCR clonal expansion, and multiple sclerosis had the least, less than healthy controls.

Synthesis of cDNA was performed by 5'RACE using 10-nucleotide random UMIs. Each sequencing run yielded over 160 million TCR-beta sequences from 15-18 subjects. One entry per CDR3 protein, called by TCRdb with MiXCR from the 5' RACE reads. The data show around 47,000 distinct CDR3 sequences, approximately 12% seen once. Serving as healthy controls were blood bank volunteers based in Maryland, USA. This CDR3 is 12 amino acids long. V was cut by 1 base and J by 6 bases, with 8 bases left in between. CDR1 and CDR2 from the germline V gene are SGHRS and YFSETQ. This clonotype was observed many times. Its antigen is unidentified.

The sequence was collected from a female donor in good health. The chain employs TRBV5-1 and TRBJ2-7; no clear D gene. The material sequenced was PBMCs. The CDR3 here is CASSLKQGEQYF. The CDR3 DNA reads TGCGCCAGCAGCTTGAAACAAGGCGAGCAGTACTTC.